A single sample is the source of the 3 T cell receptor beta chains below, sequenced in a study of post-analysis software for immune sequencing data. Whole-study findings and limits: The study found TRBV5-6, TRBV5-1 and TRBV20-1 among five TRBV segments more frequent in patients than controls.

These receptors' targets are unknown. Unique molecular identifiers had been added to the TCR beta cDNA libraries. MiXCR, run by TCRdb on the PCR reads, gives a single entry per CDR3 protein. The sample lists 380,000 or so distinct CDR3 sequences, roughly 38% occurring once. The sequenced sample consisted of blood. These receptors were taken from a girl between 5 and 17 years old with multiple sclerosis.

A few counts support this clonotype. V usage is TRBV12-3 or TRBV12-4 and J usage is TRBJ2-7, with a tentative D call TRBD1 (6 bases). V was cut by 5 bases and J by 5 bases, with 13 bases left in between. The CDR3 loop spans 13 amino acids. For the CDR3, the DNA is TGTGCCAGCAGTCGCGACAGGTACCACGAGCAGTACTTC. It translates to CASSRDRYHEQYF.

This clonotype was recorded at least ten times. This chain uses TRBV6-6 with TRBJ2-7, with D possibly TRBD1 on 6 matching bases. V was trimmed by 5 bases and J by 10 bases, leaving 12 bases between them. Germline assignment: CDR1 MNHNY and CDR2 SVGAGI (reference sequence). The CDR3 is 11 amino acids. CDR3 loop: CASSTGYGQYF. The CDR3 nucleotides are TGTGCCAGCAGTACAGGGTATGGACAGTACTTC.

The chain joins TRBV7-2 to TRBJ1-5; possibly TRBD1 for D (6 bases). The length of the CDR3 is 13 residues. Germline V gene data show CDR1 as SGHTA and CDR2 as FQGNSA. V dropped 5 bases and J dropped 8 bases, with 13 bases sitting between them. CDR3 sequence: CASSEDRYKPQHF. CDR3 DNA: TGTGCCAGCAGCGAAGACAGGTATAAGCCCCAGCATTTT.